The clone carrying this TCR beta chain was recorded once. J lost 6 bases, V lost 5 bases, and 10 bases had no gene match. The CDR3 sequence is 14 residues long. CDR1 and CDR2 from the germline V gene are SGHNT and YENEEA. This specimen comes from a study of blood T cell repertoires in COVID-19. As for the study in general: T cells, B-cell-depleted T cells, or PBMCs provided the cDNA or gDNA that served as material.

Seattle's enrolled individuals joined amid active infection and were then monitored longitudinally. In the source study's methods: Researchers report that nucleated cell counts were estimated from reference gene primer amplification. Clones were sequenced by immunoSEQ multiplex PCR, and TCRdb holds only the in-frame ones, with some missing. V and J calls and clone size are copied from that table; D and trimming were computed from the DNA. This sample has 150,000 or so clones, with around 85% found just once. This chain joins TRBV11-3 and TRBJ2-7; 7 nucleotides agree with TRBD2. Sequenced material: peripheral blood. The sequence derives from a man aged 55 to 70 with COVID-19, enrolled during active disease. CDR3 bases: TGTGCCAGCAGCGCGGGAGTTGCCCAAGGCGAGCAGTACTTC. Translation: CASSAGVAQGEQYF.